The 32 T cell receptor beta chains in this list originate from one sample, sequenced in a study of Ad26.COV2.S vaccination and SARS-CoV-2 variants. Produced via immunoSEQ multiplex PCR; TCRdb's table is partial and in-frame only. The table includes 440,000 or so clones, roughly 91% detected once. Noted treatment: 15 to 20 received Ad26.COV2.S at low or high dose, single or two shots; 5 received placebo; per-sample allocation not given. The samples were gathered on day 63 after the first injection of vaccine or placebo. Material: peripheral blood, obtained in a trial of Ad26.COV2.S vaccine versus placebo. The receptors stem from a person between 18 and 65 years old who received the Ad26.COV2.S COVID-19 vaccine or a placebo.

This clone showed up just once. The gene calls are TRBV5-4 and TRBJ2-3; perhaps D is TRBD1 or TRBD2 (5 bases each). Trimming cost V 4 bases and J 0 bases, with 6 bases left between them. The CDR3 runs 13 residues. Germline V gives CDR1 SGHNT, CDR2 YYREEE (reference sequence). The CDR3 protein is CASSRDSTDTQYF. CDR3 sequence (DNA): TGTGCCAGCAGCCGGGACAGCACAGATACGCAGTATTTT.

J is TRBJ2-7 and V is TRBV28; D unclear. Germline V lookup: CDR1 MDHEN, CDR2 SYDVKM. V was trimmed by 1 base and J by 6 bases, leaving 7 bases between them. This CDR3 has 12 residues. The CDR3 loop reads CASSLLVGEQYF. CDR3 DNA sequence: TGTGCCAGCAGTTTATTAGTGGGCGAGCAGTACTTC.

This chain links TRBV18 with TRBJ1-2, with 7 bases aligning to TRBD1. CDR3 length: 16 residues. Per germline, CDR1 KGHSH and CDR2 LQKENI. Trimming removed 5 bases from V and 2 bases from J; junction bases left unmatched: 11. The CDR3 loop reads CASSSLGGGDNYGYTF. The CDR3, as DNA: TGTGCCAGCTCATCCCTGGGAGGGGGCGACAACTATGGCTACACCTTC.

This chain connects TRBV11-2 to TRBJ1-1; D is unclear. The CDR3 runs to 13 residues. V dropped 1 base and J dropped 5 bases, with 8 bases sitting between them. Germline V gene data show CDR1 as SGHAT and CDR2 as FQNNGV. CDR3 bases: TGTGCCAGCAGCTTAGTAGGTGGAACTGAAGCTTTCTTT. It encodes CASSLVGGTEAFF.

V is TRBV5-4 and J is TRBJ2-2; 9 bases agree with TRBD2. In germline, CDR1 is SGHNT, CDR2 YYREEE (reference sequence). The CDR3 totals 15 residues. V lost 4 bases to trimming and J lost 1 base; unmatched junction nucleotides: 2. The CDR3 nucleotides read TGTGCCAGCAGCATTAGCGGGGGGAACACCGGGGAGCTGTTTTTT. Translated: CASSISGGNTGELFF.

The chain couples TRBV27 to TRBJ2-7, with TRBD2 matching 15 bases. Trimming cost V 3 bases and J 1 base; bases outside gene matches: 10. Germline V gene data show CDR1 as MNHEY and CDR2 as SMNVEV (reference sequence). The CDR3 is 19 amino acids. CDR3 DNA sequence: TGTGCCAGCAGTTTCCTAGTCCCGGGACTAGCGGGAGGATCCTACGAGCAGTACTTC. This gives the protein CASSFLVPGLAGGSYEQYF.

J is TRBJ1-5 and V is TRBV20-1; D is possibly TRBD1 (6 bases). CDR1 is DFQATT, CDR2 SNEGSKA, per germline (reference sequence). Trimming removed 3 bases at V and 6 bases at J, with 12 bases between. This CDR3 has 13 amino acids. CDR3 nucleotide sequence: TGCAGTGCTAGTCGTACAGGGAGTCAGCCCCAGCATTTT. Protein sequence: CSASRTGSQPQHF.

This sequence joins TRBV15 and TRBJ2-7, with D uncertain. The CDR3 is made up of 12 amino acids. Germline V gives CDR1 LNHNV, CDR2 YYDKDF (reference sequence). V lost 1 base to trimming and J lost 3 bases, with 4 bases between them. The CDR3 region is CATSRGSYEQYF. The CDR3 DNA follows: TGTGCCACCAGCAGAGGCAGCTACGAGCAGTACTTC.

This clone showed up just a few times. The chain couples TRBV15 to TRBJ1-1; D gene unclear. CDR1 and CDR2 (germline): LNHNV, YYDKDF (reference sequence). V dropped 0 bases and J dropped 5 bases, with 10 bases sitting between them. CDR3 length: 14 residues. CDR3 sequence: CATSRDQIETEAFF. CDR3 DNA sequence: TGTGCCACCAGCAGAGATCAGATTGAAACTGAAGCTTTCTTT.

CDR3 in amino acids: CASSHREGYNEQFF. CDR3 sequence (DNA): TGTGCCAGCAGTCACAGGGAAGGCTACAATGAGCAGTTCTTC. The chain links TRBV6-2 or TRBV6-3 to TRBJ2-1; tentatively, D is TRBD1 (6 bases). Trimming removed 5 bases from V and 3 bases from J, with 11 bases in between. In germline, CDR1 is MNHEY, CDR2 SVGEGT. The length of the CDR3 is 14 residues.

The chain carries TRBV4-3 and TRBJ2-7; a weak D match, TRBD1 (6 bases). Trimming left V 4 bases short and J 1 base short, with 17 bases between. CDR1 is LGHNA, CDR2 YSLEER, per germline. The CDR3 runs 16 residues. CDR3 region: CASSLLAGASSYEQYF. In DNA form, the CDR3 reads TGCGCCAGCAGCCTACTGGCAGGGGCTAGTTCCTACGAGCAGTACTTC.

The chain employs TRBV6-5 and TRBJ2-3; 8 bases align to TRBD2. V was pared by 7 bases and J by 2 bases, with 5 bases of the junction left unmatched. The CDR3 runs to 14 residues. Germline V gene data show CDR1 as MNHEY and CDR2 as SVGAGI. CDR3: CASNPSGLTDTQYF. CDR3 nucleotide sequence: TGTGCCAGCAATCCTAGCGGGCTCACAGATACGCAGTATTTT.

The rearrangement uses TRBV5-4 and TRBJ2-1; no clear D gene. Germline V CDR1 and CDR2: SGHNT, YYREEE (reference sequence). This CDR3 contains 12 residues. The CDR3 nucleotides are TGTGTTGCAACCAGCTCCTACAATGAGCAGTTCTTC. Protein product: CVATSSYNEQFF.

The rearrangement joins TRBV6-2 or TRBV6-3 to TRBJ2-3; TRBD1 is a possible D gene (5 bases). The CDR3 covers 15 residues. V was trimmed by 2 bases and J by 2 bases, leaving 11 bases between them. Germline CDR1 is MNHEY and CDR2 is SVGEGT. The CDR3 reads CASSYRGIPTDTQYF. CDR3 DNA sequence: TGTGCCAGCAGTTACAGGGGTATCCCCACAGATACGCAGTATTTT.

The chain recombines TRBV13 with TRBJ1-1; TRBD1 matches 7 bases. This CDR3 is 15 amino acids long. Per germline, CDR1 PRHDT and CDR2 FYEKMQ (reference sequence). The trim removed 5 bases at V and 3 bases at J, leaving 9 bases unmatched. CDR3 in amino acids: CASSPTQGTYTEAFF. The DNA of the CDR3 is TGTGCCAGCAGCCCAACACAGGGGACCTACACTGAAGCTTTCTTT. Variable domain in full (rest from reference TRBV13 and TRBJ1-1): AAGVIQSPRHLIKEKRETATLKCYPIPRHDTVYWYQQGPGQDPQFLISFYEKMQSDKGSIPDRFSAQQFSDYHSELNMSSLELGDSALYFCASSPTQGTYTEAFFGQGTRLTVV.

As concerns this clone: This same CDR3 is encoded by further DNA sequences in the sample. The chain has TRBV9 and TRBJ2-7; 8 bases match TRBD2. J gave up 2 bases and V 0 bases, and 1 base lay outside the gene matches. The germline V gene encodes CDR1 SGDLS and CDR2 YYNGEE. The CDR3 is 14 residues long. CDR3 coding DNA: TGTGCCAGCAGCGTAGAAGCGGGGGCCTACGAGCAGTACTTC. It is translated as CASSVEAGAYEQYF.

V and J are TRBV7-3 and TRBJ2-3; perhaps TRBD1 as D (5 bases). Deletions cut 5 bases from V and 0 bases from J, with 18 bases between. Looked up from germline, CDR1 is SGHTA and CDR2 is FQGTGA. The CDR3 is made up of 17 amino acids. DNA for the CDR3: TGTGCCAGCAGCCTTAACTCGGTAGGGGCGAGCACAGATACGCAGTATTTT. Amino acids: CASSLNSVGASTDTQYF.

This chain uses TRBV7-9 with TRBJ1-4, with no clear D. Germline loops: CDR1 SEHNR, CDR2 FQNEAQ (reference sequence). Trimming took off 5 bases at V and 6 bases at J, with 13 bases between the two ends. The CDR3 extends over 14 amino acids. The chain's CDR3 is CASSGVRSDEKLFF. CDR3 in DNA: TGTGCCAGCAGCGGGGTTAGAAGTGATGAAAAACTGTTTTTT.

This clone was seen once. The chain recombines TRBV30 with TRBJ2-7; 7 bases line up with TRBD2. Germline CDR1 reads GTSNPN; CDR2 reads SVGIG (reference sequence). The V gene end was trimmed by 8 bases and the J gene end by 6 bases; junction bases not matched to a gene: 16. This CDR3 spans 14 amino acids. CDR3 DNA: TGTGCCCGGGGCTCGGGAGGCTCAGCCGCCGAGCAGTACTTC. Translated, it gives CARGSGGSAAEQYF.

The V gene is TRBV6-2 or TRBV6-3, the J gene TRBJ1-1; the D gene is possibly TRBD1 (5 bases). CDR3 length equals 17 residues. V lost 2 bases and J lost 1, with 17 bases in between. Germline CDR1 and CDR2: MNHEY and SVGEGT. CDR3: CASSYGRVGPGNTEAFF. CDR3 bases: TGTGCCAGCAGTTACGGCAGGGTGGGCCCGGGGAACACTGAAGCTTTCTTT.

This clone has only a few counts. The chain couples TRBV28 to TRBJ1-6; possibly TRBD1 for D (5 bases). The germline V gene has CDR1 MDHEN and CDR2 SYDVKM. The V end lost 6 bases, the J end lost 8 bases, and 20 bases lay between the germline ends. The CDR3 runs to 16 residues. This CDR3 reads CASRRTSISSYSPLHF. The DNA of the CDR3 is TGTGCCAGCAGAAGGACATCTATATCGTCCTATTCACCCCTCCACTTT.

V and J are TRBV4-2 and TRBJ1-6; TRBD1 might be the D (5 bases). This CDR3 spans 16 amino acids. From germline, CDR1 is LGHNA and CDR2 YNFKEQ. Trimming cost V 1 base and J 8 bases, with 15 bases left between them. The CDR3 nucleotides are TGTGCCAGCAGCCAAGTACGGGATTCAGGGTATTCACCCCTCCACTTT. Translation: CASSQVRDSGYSPLHF.

The J gene is TRBJ1-1, the V gene TRBV5-6; D may be TRBD1 (6 bases). CDR1 SGHDT and CDR2 YYEEEE come from the germline V gene. The CDR3 is 15 amino acids. Deletions cut 4 bases from V and 6 bases from J, with 19 bases between. CDR3 in DNA: TGTGCCAGCAGCCAGCTCCTGACAGGAGGAGCTGAAGCTTTCTTT. It is translated as CASSQLLTGGAEAFF.

V usage is TRBV4-1 and J usage is TRBJ2-7; 7 bases map to TRBD2. Germline CDR1 MGHRA, CDR2 YSYEKL. Trimming cost V 4 bases and J 0 bases; bases outside gene matches: 9. There are 16 residues in the CDR3. The CDR3 spells CASSPTGAGSSYEQYF. In nucleotides, the CDR3 is TGCGCCAGCAGCCCAACTGGAGCGGGATCCTCCTACGAGCAGTACTTC.

The chain employs TRBV7-9 and TRBJ1-4; D might be TRBD1 (5 bases). V was pared by 4 bases and J by 0 bases, with 12 bases between. The CDR3 loop spans 16 amino acids. CDR1 and CDR2 from the germline V gene are SEHNR and FQNEAQ (reference sequence). The DNA of the CDR3 is TGTGCCAGCAGCTCAGCTCAGGGAGCAACTAATGAAAAACTGTTTTTT. Amino acid sequence: CASSSAQGATNEKLFF.

The chain employs TRBV28 and TRBJ1-1, with 7 bases aligning to TRBD1. Germline-derived CDR1 and CDR2 are MDHEN and SYDVKM. J gave up 1 base and V 5 bases, and 13 bases lay outside the gene matches. CDR3 size: 17 residues. CDR3: CASSLLNLGQKNTEAFF. For the CDR3, the DNA is TGTGCCAGCAGTCTCCTTAACCTGGGACAGAAGAACACTGAAGCTTTCTTT.

The chain couples TRBV14 to TRBJ2-5; 8 nucleotides line up with TRBD2. Germline-derived CDR1 and CDR2 are SGHDN and FVKESK. CDR3 length: 15 residues. V trimming: 4 bases; J trimming: 7 bases; junction bases outside the gene matches: 11. This CDR3 is CASSRRTSYNVTQYF. The CDR3, as DNA: TGTGCCAGCAGCCGACGGACTAGCTACAATGTGACCCAGTACTTC.

This sequence joins TRBV29-1 and TRBJ2-2, with D hard to call. Germline assignment: CDR1 SQVTM and CDR2 ANQGSEA. The CDR3 length is 13 residues. Trimming left V 6 bases short and J 4 bases short, with 12 bases between. CDR3 nucleotide sequence: TGCAGCGTGGGCAGCAAGGCCACCGGGGAGCTGTTTTTT. Its translation is CSVGSKATGELFF.

CDR3 in amino acids: CASSEEWTTVALGAFF. The CDR3 nucleotides read TGTGCCAGCAGTGAAGAGTGGACAACGGTTGCCTTAGGAGCTTTCTTT. This rearrangement joins TRBV2 to TRBJ1-1; perhaps TRBD1 as D (5 bases). Germline assignment: CDR1 SNHLY and CDR2 FYNNEI. Trimming removed 1 base at V and 10 bases at J, with 22 bases between. The CDR3 loop spans 16 amino acids.

V and J are TRBV6-6 and TRBJ2-3; weak D call: TRBD2 (6 bases). Germline CDR1 reads MNHNY; CDR2 reads SVGAGI (reference sequence). The V end was cut by 6 bases, the J end by 7 bases, with 20 bases between. This CDR3 contains 15 residues. The CDR3 bases are TGTGCCAGCAGAGGAGGGAGAGGGATTACCTATACGCAGTATTTT. This encodes CASRGGRGITYTQYF.

This chain joins TRBV27 and TRBJ2-3; 13 bases agree with TRBD2. The CDR3 is 16 residues long. Germline loops: CDR1 MNHEY, CDR2 SMNVEV (reference sequence). Trimming at V came to 2 bases and at J to 3 bases, leaving 2 bases not matched to a gene. The CDR3 nucleotides are TGTGCCAGCAGTTTAGGGGGACTAGCGGGAACAGATACGCAGTATTTT. Its translation is CASSLGGLAGTDTQYF.

This clone was observed a single time. The chain uses TRBV21-1 and TRBJ2-7; TRBD2, the D gene given by the table, was not confirmed from the DNA. TRBV21-1 is described as a pseudogene. This CDR3 has 17 residues. DNA for the CDR3: TGTGCCAGCAGCAAAGCGCCTACGGGAGGTTTTACTTACGAGCAGTACTTC. This translates into CASSKAPTGGFTYEQYF.